These T cell receptor beta chains were read from a single sample in a study of T-cell reconstitution after alpha-beta-depleted transplantation in children. Each CDR3 protein gets one entry after TCRdb re-called the PCR reads with MiXCR. There are about 540,000 distinct CDR3 sequences in the sample; roughly 27% occur only once, and 35% to 40% lies in the top ten. Sequenced here: PBMCs, sampled before TCRalphabeta/CD19-depleted stem cell transplant. These receptors all come from a boy less than two years old with Wiskott-Aldrich syndrome, due to receive a stem cell transplant. Both conserved end residues are trimmed from each CDR3. Fields, in order: V gene, J gene, CDR3 protein.

V: TRBV11-2; J: TRBJ2-5; CDR3: ASSLGGGRPGETQY
V: TRBV10-3; J: TRBJ2-7; CDR3: AIKQGDETGEQY
V: TRBV7-2; J: TRBJ1-2; CDR3: ASIPRTGAGYGYT
V: TRBV5-1; J: TRBJ2-7; CDR3: ASSRGLAGLYEQY
V: TRBV12-3/TRBV12-4; J: TRBJ2-5; CDR3: ASSSYSGKETQY
V: TRBV19; J: TRBJ1-5; CDR3: ASSIPGYNQPQH
V: TRBV5-1; J: TRBJ2-6; CDR3: ASSKGQGRTGANVLT
V: TRBV20-1; J: TRBJ2-4; CDR3: SARSRYRVAKNIQY
V: TRBV3-1; J: TRBJ2-1; CDR3: ASSQEFRRGNEQF
V: TRBV7-3; J: TRBJ2-2; CDR3: ASSSHPGELF
V: TRBV15; J: TRBJ1-2; CDR3: ATSRRQSNYGYT
V: TRBV10-3; J: TRBJ2-2; CDR3: AIKGGTSNTGELF
V: TRBV27; J: TRBJ2-1; CDR3: ASSLGGRNPSYNEQF
V: TRBV9; J: TRBJ2-2; CDR3: ASSVDLTGELF
V: TRBV20-1; J: TRBJ2-1; CDR3: SARDPAVGQYNEQF
V: TRBV20-1; J: TRBJ2-3; CDR3: SARAPVDTDTQY
V: TRBV20-1; J: TRBJ2-1; CDR3: SASLALGISEQF
V: TRBV6-1; J: TRBJ2-5; CDR3: ASSEAPRIQETQY
V: TRBV5-1; J: TRBJ2-7; CDR3: ASSLLLAGGVSYEQY
V: TRBV29-1; J: TRBJ2-3; CDR3: SVDSGSDTQY
V: TRBV7-9; J: TRBJ2-7; CDR3: ASSRDGRFEQY
V: TRBV11-2; J: TRBJ2-1; CDR3: ASSTGLARHNEQF
V: TRBV3-1; J: TRBJ1-6; CDR3: ASSPSGQGLSPLH
V: TRBV5-1; J: TRBJ2-1; CDR3: ASSQRTSGISYNEQF
V: TRBV5-1; J: TRBJ2-3; CDR3: ASSIGQGGTDTQY
V: TRBV5-1; J: TRBJ2-1; CDR3: ASSLYSSYNEQF
V: TRBV20-1; J: TRBJ1-1; CDR3: SATRGSNTEAF
V: TRBV5-1; J: TRBJ1-6; CDR3: ASSPPGTGVHPLH
V: TRBV12-3/TRBV12-4; J: TRBJ2-3; CDR3: ASSFGALAGGLDTQY
V: TRBV6-6; J: TRBJ2-5; CDR3: ASKRGEETQY
V: TRBV29-1; J: TRBJ2-1; CDR3: SVSKDFVLREQF
V: TRBV20-1; J: TRBJ2-5; CDR3: SGTPEETQY
V: TRBV12-3/TRBV12-4; J: TRBJ1-1; CDR3: ASSLTGESGAF
V: TRBV5-1; J: TRBJ2-4; CDR3: ASSFWGKAGAGIQY
V: TRBV28; J: TRBJ1-4; CDR3: ASSIPGVGEKLF
V: TRBV29-1; J: TRBJ1-2; CDR3: SVEVVYGYT
V: TRBV14; J: TRBJ2-7; CDR3: ASSQGMKYEQY
V: TRBV29-1; J: TRBJ2-1; CDR3: SVETDYNEQF
V: TRBV6-6; J: TRBJ2-1; CDR3: ASGVEQF
V: TRBV7-2; J: TRBJ2-7; CDR3: ASSPTESYEQY
V: TRBV28; J: TRBJ2-5; CDR3: ASSLRVAYQETQY
V: TRBV29-1; J: TRBJ2-1; CDR3: SVEGTSGRRDEQF
V: TRBV29-1; J: TRBJ2-7; CDR3: SVEDRRESGEQY
V: TRBV5-1; J: TRBJ2-7; CDR3: ASSPSDRPLYEQY
V: TRBV6-7; J: TRBJ2-1; CDR3: ASSYSGRAYNEQF
V: TRBV4-2; J: TRBJ2-7; CDR3: ASSLSRGTSEQY